A selection of T cell receptor beta chains follows, all from one sample in a study of blood T cell repertoires in COVID-19. Generated by immunoSEQ multiplex PCR, the TCRdb table keeps only in-frame clones and is missing some. Of about 230,000 clones listed, approximately 90% are singletons. The sequenced sample consisted of peripheral blood. These TCRs come from a man aged 50 or older with COVID-19, enrolled during active disease. CDR3s include the opening cysteine and the closing phenylalanine or tryptophan. Each record gives: V gene, J gene, D gene, clone size, CDR3 protein, CDR3 DNA. D genes are given only for firm matches. Size is omitted from some rows. Given values are once, few, many or a class for expanded clones.

V: TRBV7-8; J: TRBJ1-2; D: TRBD1; size: .; CDR3: CASSAATGANYGYTF; DNA: TGTGCCAGCAGCGCGGCGACAGGGGCTAACTATGGCTACACCTTC
V: TRBV28; J: TRBJ1-2; D: .; size: few; CDR3: CATADYGYTF; DNA: TGTGCCACTGCGGACTATGGCTACACCTTC
V: TRBV12-3/TRBV12-4; J: TRBJ2-4; D: .; size: .; CDR3: CASSLSEYIQYF; DNA: TGTGCCAGCAGTTTATCGGAGTACATTCAGTACTTC
V: TRBV7-2; J: TRBJ1-6; D: .; size: once; CDR3: CASSYPDSNNSPLHF; DNA: TGTGCCAGCAGCTACCCGGACAGCAATAATTCACCCCTCCACTTT
V: TRBV18; J: TRBJ2-1; D: TRBD1; size: .; CDR3: CASSLDRGHNEQFF; DNA: TGTGCCAGCTCCCTCGACAGGGGGCACAATGAGCAGTTCTTC
V: TRBV9; J: TRBJ2-7; D: .; size: .; CDR3: CASSPNTGSYEQYF; DNA: TGTGCCAGCAGCCCAAACACGGGGTCCTACGAGCAGTACTTC
V: TRBV27; J: TRBJ2-4; D: TRBD1; size: .; CDR3: CASSLDRRALAKNIQYF; DNA: TGTGCCAGCAGTTTGGACAGGAGAGCTCTAGCCAAAAACATTCAGTACTTC
V: TRBV5-5; J: TRBJ2-4; D: .; size: .; CDR3: CASSFPSLDGYIQYF; DNA: TGTGCCAGCAGCTTCCCCTCGTTAGACGGGTACATTCAGTACTTC
V: TRBV5-1; J: TRBJ1-3; D: TRBD1; size: .; CDR3: CASSFGQGGNTIYF; DNA: TGCGCCAGCAGCTTCGGACAGGGAGGAAACACCATATATTTT
V: TRBV6-2/TRBV6-3; J: TRBJ1-1; D: .; size: .; CDR3: CASSYVRGTEAFF; DNA: TGTGCCAGCAGTTACGTGAGAGGCACTGAAGCTTTCTTT
V: TRBV4-2; J: TRBJ2-3; D: .; size: .; CDR3: CASSQASGSLTDTQYF; DNA: TGTGCCAGCAGCCAAGCCAGCGGTTCCCTCACAGATACGCAGTATTTT